This T cell receptor beta chain is from a study of T cells in women clearing cervical HPV infection. Study findings and constraints: Cases and controls were distinguished at AUC approximately 0.8 by richness and V genes.

As for this clone: Its antigen remains unknown.

Cervical HPV DNA detected by MY09/MY11 PCR, typed by dot-blot. Sequencing used immunoSEQ multiplex PCR; TCRdb keeps in-frame clones, though not all of them. Here the sample table reports some 41,000 clones. The sequenced material came from blood buffy coat. The clonotype comes from a woman between 18 and 69 years old with a cervical HPV16 infection that either progressed to CIN3+ or cleared (not recorded which).

The CDR3 sequence: CASSARTGETQYF. The part of the CDR3 DNA that was read is TGTGCCAGCTCTGCTAGGACAGGGGAGACG. The V gene is TRBV18, the J gene TRBJ2-3; 9 bases map to TRBD1. The read terminates 3 residues ahead of where the CDR3 ends, so the germline J gene completes it. In germline, CDR1 is KGHSH, CDR2 LQKENI. The CDR3 covers 13 residues.